These 15 T cell receptor beta chains were sequenced from one sample in a study of T cell repertoires in cytomegalovirus infection. TCRdb called the reads again in MiXCR, with one record for every CDR3 protein. The repertoire includes some 560,000 distinct CDR3 sequences, almost 40% of them detected once, and 40% to 60% sits in the top ten. Which antigens these TCRs recognize remains unknown. The sample was cultured PBMCs, taken from culture after CMV antigen stimulation. All receptors come from a human donor in good health (CMV status not recorded). Some clones in this sample may be carry-over from other donors' samples.

The chain links TRBV2 to TRBJ1-6, with D possibly being TRBD1 (5 bases). CDR1 and CDR2 (germline): SNHLY, FYNNEI. The V end lost 4 bases, the J end lost 3 bases, and 10 bases lay between the germline ends. The CDR3 length is 15 residues. DNA of the CDR3: TGTGCCAGCAGTGGCGAGGGGCTCTATAATTCACCCCTCCACTTT. Residues: CASSGEGLYNSPLHF.

This clonotype was seen a handful of times. The CDR3 nucleotides read TGTGCCAGCAGCTTAGGTCTGAGGGAGGCGGACACTGAAGCTTTCTTT. This sequence encodes CASSLGLREADTEAFF. This chain connects TRBV11-2 to TRBJ1-1; no clear D. The CDR3 is 16 amino acids. V lost 1 base to trimming and J lost 3 bases, with 15 bases between them. Germline loops: CDR1 SGHAT, CDR2 FQNNGV.

V gene TRBV24-1 combines with J gene TRBJ2-1, with TRBD2 matching over 7 bases. The germline V gene encodes CDR1 KGHDR and CDR2 SFDVKD. CDR3 length equals 14 residues. With V trimmed by 5 bases and J by 5 bases, 5 bases remained unmatched. Here the CDR3 reads CATSAGGSNNEQFF. The CDR3 DNA reads TGTGCCACCAGTGCGGGAGGATCGAACAATGAGCAGTTCTTC.

The chain joins TRBV27 to TRBJ1-1, with 7 bases that match TRBD1. The CDR3 runs 13 residues. After removal of 10 bases from V and 3 bases from J, the junction contained 8 bases not matched to a gene. The germline gives CDR1 MNHEY, CDR2 SMNVEV (reference sequence). CDR3 bases: TGTGCCACTTCGGTGGGGACAGACACTGAAGCTTTCTTT. It specifies CATSVGTDTEAFF.

CDR3 sequence: CASSRQGGEDETQYF. CDR3 in DNA: TGTGCCAGCAGTAGACAGGGCGGTGAGGATGAGACCCAGTACTTC. The chain is built from TRBV7-2 and TRBJ2-5; 7 bases are a match to TRBD1. This CDR3 contains 15 residues. The V gene's germline CDR1 is SGHTA and CDR2 FQGNSA. V gave up 6 bases and J gave up 5 bases; unmatched junction bases: 12.

This chain links TRBV11-1 with TRBJ2-5; no reliable D call. V lost 7 bases, J lost 0 bases, and 12 bases lay in between. CDR1 and CDR2 (germline): SGHAT, FQDESV (reference sequence). The CDR3 consists of 14 residues. CDR3 nucleotides: TGTGCCAGCACCCTAGGGAATTACCAAGAGACCCAGTACTTC. Amino acid sequence: CASTLGNYQETQYF. Combining the CDR3 with reference TRBV11-1 and TRBJ2-5 gives the whole variable domain EAEVAQSPRYKITEKSQAVAFWCDPISGHATLYWYRQILGQGPELLVQFQDESVVDDSQLPKDRFSAERLKGVDSTLKIQPAELGDSAMYLCASTLGNYQETQYFGPGTRLLVL.

In its sample, this clonotype was seen many times. This chain uses TRBV7-8 with TRBJ2-1, with D perhaps TRBD1 or TRBD2 (5 bases each). Trimming took 3 bases from V and 10 from J, leaving 10 bases between them. The CDR3 is 12 amino acids. The germline CDR1 and CDR2 sequences are SGHVS and FQNEAQ. The CDR3 loop is CASSFGGDEQFF. Here the CDR3 DNA reads TGTGCCAGCAGCTTTGGGGGAGACGAGCAGTTCTTC.

V and J are TRBV2 and TRBJ2-3; no firm D call. Trimming pared 5 bases from V and 6 bases from J, leaving 15 bases between. This CDR3 is built from 14 residues. The V gene's germline CDR1 is SNHLY and CDR2 FYNNEI. The CDR3 region has the DNA TGTGCCAGCAGTCCCACCTCTTGGGCGGATACGCAGTATTTT. Residues: CASSPTSWADTQYF.

The chain links TRBV12-3 or TRBV12-4 to TRBJ1-1, with D hard to call. The CDR3 is made up of 14 amino acids. Trimming left V 6 bases short and J 0 bases short, with 11 bases between. As DNA, the CDR3 is TGTGCCAGCAGCCCCGCGACGGTGAACACTGAAGCTTTCTTT. Its protein product is CASSPATVNTEAFF.

The J gene is TRBJ2-7, the V gene TRBV12-3 or TRBV12-4; TRBD2 might be the D (6 bases). With 7 bases removed from V and 3 bases from J, the gap between germline ends came to 16 bases. The CDR3 runs 14 residues. CDR3 loop: CASTLREASYEQYF. The CDR3 DNA follows: TGTGCCAGCACCTTAAGGGAGGCAAGCTACGAGCAGTACTTC.

As for this clonotype: The junction and the germline gene differ at one end; a read error may be behind it. The chain links TRBV13 to TRBJ1-6; D gene ambiguous. Per germline, CDR1 PRHDT and CDR2 FYEKMQ (reference sequence). The CDR3 extends over 15 amino acids. CDR3 residues: CASSLDFSNNSPLHF. The CDR3 DNA follows: TGTGCCAGCAGCTTAGACTTCTCCAATAATTCACCCCTCCACTTT.

V gene TRBV2 combines with J gene TRBJ1-1; 7 bases are a match to TRBD1. Germline V gene sequence: CDR1 SNHLY, CDR2 FYNNEI. The CDR3 consists of 12 residues. Trimming cost V 6 bases and J 7 bases; bases outside gene matches: 5. The CDR3 nucleotides read TGTGCCAGCAGGGGACAGAATATTGAAGCTTTCTTT. Translating it yields CASRGQNIEAFF.

The CDR3 nucleotides read TGCGCCAGCAGCCAGGCGACCGCGGGGGCGAAGTTCTTC. Its protein is CASSQATAGAKFF. The chain couples TRBV4-3 to TRBJ2-1; weak D call: TRBD2 (7 bases). The CDR3 has 13 amino acids. V gave up 3 bases and J gave up 14 bases, with 17 bases separating them. CDR1 is LGHNA, CDR2 YSLEER, per germline.

The chain couples TRBV7-2 to TRBJ2-5; 8 bases align to TRBD2. Germline V gene sequence: CDR1 SGHTA, CDR2 FQGNSA. Trimming took 3 bases from V and 3 from J; bases not matched to a gene: 9. CDR3 length: 16 amino acids. DNA of the CDR3: TGTGCCAGCAGCTTGGGCGGGAGGATGGCGGAAGAGACCCAGTACTTC. Its translation is CASSLGGRMAEETQYF.

In this sample, this clonotype turned up a few times. The chain joins TRBV7-2 to TRBJ1-6; D ambiguous. CDR1 and CDR2 from the germline V gene are SGHTA and FQGNSA. The V gene lost 3 bases and the J gene lost 5 bases, with 5 bases spanning the gap. The CDR3 loop spans 13 amino acids. The DNA for the CDR3 is TGTGCCAGCAGCTTTGAAAATAATTCACCCCTCCACTTT. This codes for CASSFENNSPLHF.